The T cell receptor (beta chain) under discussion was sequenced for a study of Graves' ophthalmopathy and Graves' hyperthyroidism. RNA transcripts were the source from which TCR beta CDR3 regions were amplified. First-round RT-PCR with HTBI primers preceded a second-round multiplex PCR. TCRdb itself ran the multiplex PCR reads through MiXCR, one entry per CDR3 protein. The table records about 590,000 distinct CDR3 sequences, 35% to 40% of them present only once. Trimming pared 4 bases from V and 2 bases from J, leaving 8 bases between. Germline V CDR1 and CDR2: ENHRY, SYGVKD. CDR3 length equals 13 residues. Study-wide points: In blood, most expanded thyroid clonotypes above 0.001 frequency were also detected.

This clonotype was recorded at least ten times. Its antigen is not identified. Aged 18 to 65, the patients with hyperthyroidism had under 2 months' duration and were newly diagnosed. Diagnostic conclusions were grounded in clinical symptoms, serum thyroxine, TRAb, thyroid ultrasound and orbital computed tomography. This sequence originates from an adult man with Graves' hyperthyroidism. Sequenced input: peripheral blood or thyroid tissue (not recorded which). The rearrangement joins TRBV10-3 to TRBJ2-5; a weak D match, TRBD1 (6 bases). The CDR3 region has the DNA TGTGCCATCAGTGGGACAGATCAAGAGACCCAGTACTTC. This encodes CAISGTDQETQYF.